These 5 T cell receptor beta chains share one sample of origin, sequenced in a study of T cell changes during pregnancy in multiple sclerosis. Data came from immunoSEQ multiplex PCR; TCRdb stores just in-frame clones and leaves some out. This repertoire shows around 99,000 clones, approximately 92% found once; its top ten account for about 3%. The specimen was peripheral blood, collected in the first trimester of pregnancy. The source is a female donor with multiple sclerosis, enrolled in a pregnancy study.

This chain uses TRBV21-1 with TRBJ2-1; TRBD1, the table's D call, lacks a check against the DNA. TRBV21-1 represents a pseudogene. This CDR3 is built from 16 residues. CDR3 region: CASSPGPGTGRNEQFF. DNA of the CDR3: TGTGCCAGCAGCCCTGGTCCGGGGACAGGTAGAAATGAGCAGTTCTTC.

The chain couples TRBV28 to TRBJ1-5; no reliable D call. The CDR3 is 14 amino acids. Per germline, CDR1 MDHEN and CDR2 SYDVKM. V was trimmed by 3 bases and J by 1 base, leaving 7 bases between them. The CDR3 bases are TGTGCCAGCAGTTTTGCCGGGAGCAATCAGCCCCAGCATTTT. Its translation: CASSFAGSNQPQHF.

J is TRBJ1-2 and V is TRBV18; the match to TRBD1 covers 9 bases. V trimming: 2 bases; J trimming: 4 bases; junction bases outside the gene matches: 5. Germline V gene data show CDR1 as KGHSH and CDR2 as LQKENI. The CDR3 sequence is 15 residues long. CDR3 residues: CASSPGGQGSYGYTF. The CDR3 DNA reads TGTGCCAGCTCACCAGGGGGACAGGGAAGCTATGGCTACACCTTC. Variable domain in full (rest from reference TRBV18 and TRBJ1-2): NAGVMQNPRHLVRRRGQEARLRCSPMKGHSHVYWYRQLPEEGLKFMVYLQKENIIDESGMPKERFSAEFPKEGPSILRIQQVVRGDSAAYFCASSPGGQGSYGYTFGSGTRLTVV.

This chain joins TRBV18 and TRBJ1-1, with D perhaps matching TRBD1 (6 bases). V lost 4 bases to trimming and J lost 0 bases, with 15 bases between them. The CDR3 has 16 amino acids. Per germline, CDR1 KGHSH and CDR2 LQKENI. CDR3 region: CASSHPGNRVNTEAFF. DNA of the CDR3: TGTGCCAGCTCACACCCCGGAAACAGGGTGAACACTGAAGCTTTCTTT.

J is TRBJ2-5 and V is TRBV7-8; 11 bases align to TRBD2. Per germline, CDR1 SGHVS and CDR2 FQNEAQ. The CDR3 is made up of 15 amino acids. V was pared by 5 bases and J by 4 bases, with 6 bases of the junction left unmatched. CDR3 nucleotide sequence: TGTGCCAGCAGCCTAAGACTAGCGGGACCAGAGACCCAGTACTTC. Translation: CASSLRLAGPETQYF.